This T cell receptor (beta chain) was captured by sequencing in a study of blood T cells in healthy people across ages. The germline V gene encodes CDR1 SGHNT and CDR2 YYREEE (reference sequence). Losses at the gene ends were 5 bases for V and 7 bases for J; bases not matched to a gene: 6. There are 15 residues in the CDR3. This clonotype was recorded at least ten times. Together with a sample-barcoded 5' primer, a J-beta primer mix was included in a second PCR lasting about 7 to 12 cycles. Unique molecular identifiers of 12 random nucleotides labeled each cDNA. TCRdb passed the 5' RACE reads through MiXCR, listing each CDR3 protein once. The sample includes some 750,000 distinct CDR3 sequences, approximately 22% of them seen just once.

Sequenced material: blood. This receptor was identified in a man between 65 and 80 years old in good health. V gene TRBV5-4 combines with J gene TRBJ2-1; 13 bases align to TRBD2. The CDR3 DNA is TGTGCCAGCAGTTTACAACTAGCGGGGGGGAATGAGCAGTTCTTC. It encodes CASSLQLAGGNEQFF.